These T cell receptor beta chains were read from a single sample in a study of T cell repertoires in cytomegalovirus infection. TCRdb used MiXCR to reprocess the reads, holding one entry per CDR3 protein. The sample has 750,000 to 950,000 distinct CDR3 sequences, almost 30% seen once. These receptors' targets are unknown. The material was cultured CD8+ T cells from PBMCs, obtained from culture after CMV antigen stimulation. These receptor sequences come from a human donor in good health (CMV status not recorded). Some clones in this sample may be carry-over from other donors' samples. Each CDR3 is given with its conserved first and last residue. The D gene is left open where the match is weak.

d_call: .; j_call: TRBJ2-5; v_call: TRBV12-3/TRBV12-4; cdr3_aa: CASIFRDSNQETQYF
d_call: TRBD1; j_call: TRBJ1-6; v_call: TRBV28; cdr3_aa: CASSFGTGVSPLHF
d_call: .; j_call: TRBJ2-3; v_call: TRBV5-4; cdr3_aa: CATSNLPPTLPTDTQYF
d_call: TRBD2; j_call: TRBJ2-1; v_call: TRBV5-1; cdr3_aa: CASSLEGGGPYNEQFF
d_call: TRBD1; j_call: TRBJ2-5; v_call: TRBV28; cdr3_aa: CASSPRTGGDETQYF
d_call: .; j_call: TRBJ2-1; v_call: TRBV12-5; cdr3_aa: CASGLYPLNNEQFF
d_call: .; j_call: TRBJ2-7; v_call: TRBV27; cdr3_aa: CASSPLTGNQPYEQYF
d_call: .; j_call: TRBJ2-1; v_call: TRBV11-3; cdr3_aa: CASSLDIGTYNEQFF
d_call: .; j_call: TRBJ2-6; v_call: TRBV12-5; cdr3_aa: CASGLLPVSSGANVLTF
d_call: .; j_call: TRBJ1-3; v_call: TRBV7-2; cdr3_aa: CASSFLGPGNTIYF
d_call: TRBD1; j_call: TRBJ2-1; v_call: TRBV27; cdr3_aa: CASNQGTGVGDEQFF
d_call: TRBD1; j_call: TRBJ2-3; v_call: TRBV7-9; cdr3_aa: CASSRQGLGTDTQYF
d_call: .; j_call: TRBJ2-1; v_call: TRBV11-3; cdr3_aa: CASSPVGGKGEQFF
d_call: .; j_call: TRBJ1-2; v_call: TRBV5-4; cdr3_aa: CASSPDRRIDYGYTF
d_call: TRBD1; j_call: TRBJ1-2; v_call: TRBV28; cdr3_aa: CASSSFPDRAGYTF
d_call: TRBD2; j_call: TRBJ2-4; v_call: TRBV7-6; cdr3_aa: CASSLVPSGVGIQYF
d_call: TRBD1; j_call: TRBJ1-3; v_call: TRBV11-2; cdr3_aa: CASSYWTGDSGNTIYF
d_call: .; j_call: TRBJ2-1; v_call: TRBV29-1; cdr3_aa: CSVETGRDYNEQFF
d_call: .; j_call: TRBJ2-1; v_call: TRBV7-9; cdr3_aa: CASSLEGLPPYNEQFF
d_call: .; j_call: TRBJ1-2; v_call: TRBV25-1; cdr3_aa: CAVPTGAGGYTF
d_call: TRBD1; j_call: TRBJ1-1; v_call: TRBV6-6; cdr3_aa: CASSYSRMTGKRSYLNTEAFF
d_call: .; j_call: TRBJ2-1; v_call: TRBV7-9; cdr3_aa: CASSLDGGSYNEQFF
d_call: TRBD2; j_call: TRBJ2-7; v_call: TRBV7-6; cdr3_aa: CASSLEGRGLAGGPGEQYF
d_call: .; j_call: TRBJ1-5; v_call: TRBV6-6; cdr3_aa: CASLPGPGGQPQHF
d_call: .; j_call: TRBJ2-2; v_call: TRBV9; cdr3_aa: CASSNTGSDTGELFF
d_call: .; j_call: TRBJ1-2; v_call: TRBV7-9; cdr3_aa: CASSLARQTFYGYTF
d_call: TRBD1; j_call: TRBJ2-6; v_call: TRBV29-1; cdr3_aa: CSVNIRDRGIAGANVLTF
d_call: .; j_call: TRBJ1-1; v_call: TRBV19; cdr3_aa: CASSISPFTEAFF
d_call: TRBD2; j_call: TRBJ2-5; v_call: TRBV11-2; cdr3_aa: CASSIERGGFQETQYF
d_call: TRBD2; j_call: TRBJ2-7; v_call: TRBV5-4; cdr3_aa: CASSSRGANVPSYEQYF
d_call: TRBD1; j_call: TRBJ2-7; v_call: TRBV6-2/TRBV6-3; cdr3_aa: CASSLQGTSYEQYF
d_call: .; j_call: TRBJ1-1; v_call: TRBV7-6; cdr3_aa: CASGEQNTEAFF
d_call: TRBD1; j_call: TRBJ1-1; v_call: TRBV6-2/TRBV6-3; cdr3_aa: CASTTGVAEAFF
d_call: .; j_call: TRBJ2-7; v_call: TRBV27; cdr3_aa: CATSVPGLYEQYF
d_call: .; j_call: TRBJ1-2; v_call: TRBV27; cdr3_aa: CASSLRAGPNGYTF
d_call: .; j_call: TRBJ2-1; v_call: TRBV7-3; cdr3_aa: CASSLTGEQYYEQFF
d_call: .; j_call: TRBJ2-5; v_call: TRBV7-9; cdr3_aa: CASSLEGVQETQYF
d_call: .; j_call: TRBJ2-4; v_call: TRBV7-9; cdr3_aa: CASSLDRDDLAKNIQYF
d_call: TRBD2; j_call: TRBJ2-1; v_call: TRBV29-1; cdr3_aa: CSVEDFRAGGPGNEQFF
d_call: .; j_call: TRBJ1-5; v_call: TRBV10-3; cdr3_aa: CAISEPGRGTYSNQPQHF
d_call: .; j_call: TRBJ2-3; v_call: TRBV4-2; cdr3_aa: CASGLGGRATSTDTQYF